A single sample is the source of the 8 T cell receptor beta chains below, sequenced in a study of shared clonotypes between healthy human individuals. This table comes from immunoSEQ multiplex PCR, and its TCRdb copy is limited to in-frame clones, with some not included. The data contain over 2 million clones, around 90% of them singletons. The sequenced sample was naive CD4+ T cells from PBMCs. Stated subset: CD45RA+ positively selected. Every receptor here comes from a man younger than 35 in good health. Some clones in this sample may be carry-over from other donors' samples.

This chain connects TRBV5-1 to TRBJ1-1, with D hard to call. V was shortened by 3 bases and J by 0 bases, with 9 bases between the two germline ends. The CDR3 runs to 14 residues. Germline values: CDR1 SGHRS, CDR2 YFSETQ. The CDR3 sequence: CASSSAWMNTEAFF. CDR3 sequence (DNA): TGCGCCAGCAGCTCCGCCTGGATGAACACTGAAGCTTTCTTT.

Note on this clone: Other DNA sequences in the sample encode the same CDR3. The genes are TRBV5-4 and TRBJ2-3; the D is unclear. Germline-derived CDR1 and CDR2 are SGHNT and YYREEE (reference sequence). The CDR3 spans 14 residues. V was pared by 0 bases and J by 2 bases, with 7 bases between. CDR3 residues: CASSLGQATDTQYF. The DNA for the CDR3 is TGTGCCAGCAGCTTGGGCCAGGCCACAGATACGCAGTATTTT.

This chain links TRBV27 with TRBJ2-5; TRBD1 agrees at 8 bases. Germline loops: CDR1 MNHEY, CDR2 SMNVEV (reference sequence). The CDR3 consists of 16 residues. Germline trimming cut 4 bases from V and 2 bases from J; bases unmatched to any gene: 9. CDR3 protein: CASSSTGGRDQETQYF. The CDR3 DNA sequence: TGTGCCAGCAGTTCCACAGGGGGTCGGGATCAAGAGACCCAGTACTTC.

The V and J genes are TRBV7-3 and TRBJ2-6; D is unclear. Per the germline V gene, CDR1 is SGHTA and CDR2 is FQGTGA. V lost 3 bases and J 0 bases, leaving 9 bases between the germline ends. CDR3 size: 16 residues. The CDR3 sequence is CASSFFPGSGANVLTF. The DNA for the CDR3 is TGTGCCAGCAGCTTCTTTCCGGGCTCTGGGGCCAACGTCCTGACTTTC.

The chain carries TRBV5-1 and TRBJ2-7; D is unclear. CDR1 and CDR2 from the germline V gene are SGHRS and YFSETQ. Trimming stripped 3 bases from V and 9 bases from J, with 10 bases between. The CDR3 sequence is 11 residues long. Here the CDR3 DNA reads TGCGCCAGCAGCTCCAATACCGGGCAGTACTTC. It specifies CASSSNTGQYF.

For this clone: The sample carries other DNA sequences with the same CDR3. CDR3 DNA: TGTGCCAGCAGCGTAGAGCGCACAGATACGCAGTATTTT. It is translated as CASSVERTDTQYF. The chain uses TRBV9 and TRBJ2-3, with D unresolved. CDR1 and CDR2 (germline): SGDLS, YYNGEE. The CDR3 contains 13 residues. V was clipped by 0 bases and J by 1 base, with 3 bases between them.

The V and J genes are TRBV11-2 and TRBJ1-2; the match to TRBD1 covers 11 bases. Germline loops: CDR1 SGHAT, CDR2 FQNNGV. After removal of 4 bases from V and 4 bases from J, the junction contained 14 bases not matched to a gene. There are 18 residues in the CDR3. The CDR3 DNA reads TGTGCCAGCAGCTCGAACGGATTCGGGACAGGGGGTGGCTATGGCTACACCTTC. This sequence encodes CASSSNGFGTGGGYGYTF.

The rearrangement uses TRBV25-1 and TRBJ1-2; possibly TRBD1 for D (6 bases). Germline values: CDR1 MGHDK, CDR2 SYGVNS. The CDR3 runs to 18 residues. V shed 2 bases and J shed 4 bases, with 23 bases lying between them. CDR3 nucleotides: TGTGCCAGCAGTGAAGTTTGGGCGTCGGGGGGCGCCGGCTATGGCTACACCTTC. Its translation is CASSEVWASGGAGYGYTF.